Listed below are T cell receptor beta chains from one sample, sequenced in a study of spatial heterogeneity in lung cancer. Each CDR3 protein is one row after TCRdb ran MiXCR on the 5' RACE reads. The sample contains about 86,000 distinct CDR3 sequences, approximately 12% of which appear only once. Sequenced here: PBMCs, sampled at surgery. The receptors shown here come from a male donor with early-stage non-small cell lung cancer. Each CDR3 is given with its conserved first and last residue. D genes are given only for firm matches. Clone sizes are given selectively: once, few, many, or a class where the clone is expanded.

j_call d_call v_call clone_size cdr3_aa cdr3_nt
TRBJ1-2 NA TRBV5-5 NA CASSQVDSYGYTF TGTGCCAGCAGCCAGGTGGACAGCTATGGCTACACCTTC
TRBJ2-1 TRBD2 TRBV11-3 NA CASSAQGLAGGSSYNEQFF TGTGCCAGCAGCGCCCAGGGACTAGCGGGAGGGAGCTCCTACAATGAGCAGTTCTTC
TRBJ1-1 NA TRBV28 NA CAGPGTEAFF TGTGCCGGGCCTGGCACTGAAGCTTTCTTT
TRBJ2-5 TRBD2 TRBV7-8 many CASSLAFGGGETQYF TGTGCCAGCAGCTTAGCGTTCGGGGGGGGAGAGACCCAGTACTTC
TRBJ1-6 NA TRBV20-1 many CSAGREALQPLHF TGCAGTGCCGGAAGGGAGGCCCTGCAACCCCTCCACTTT
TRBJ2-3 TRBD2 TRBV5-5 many CASSLAGGGGFTDTQYF TGTGCCAGCAGCTTGGCCGGGGGCGGGGGGTTTACAGATACGCAGTATTTT
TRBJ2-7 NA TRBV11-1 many CASSFEAVPSYEQYF TGTGCCAGCAGCTTCGAAGCGGTCCCCTCCTACGAGCAGTACTTC
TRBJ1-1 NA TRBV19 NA CASTVQGILNTEAFF TGTGCCAGTACGGTCCAGGGCATTTTGAACACTGAAGCTTTCTTT
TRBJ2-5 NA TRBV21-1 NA CASSRSGTSGRAETQYF TGTGCCAGCAGCAGATCCGGGACTAGCGGGAGGGCAGAGACCCAGTACTTC
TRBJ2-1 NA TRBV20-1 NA CSASQGGSLNNEQFF TGCAGTGCTAGCCAAGGTGGCAGTCTCAACAATGAGCAGTTCTTC
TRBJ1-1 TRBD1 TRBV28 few CASSFTRGQGSEAFF TGTGCCAGCAGTTTTACCCGAGGACAGGGATCTGAAGCTTTCTTT
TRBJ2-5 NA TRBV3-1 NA CASSQDLAQTGQAETQYF TGTGCCAGCAGCCAAGATTTGGCCCAAACAGGACAAGCGGAGACCCAGTACTTC
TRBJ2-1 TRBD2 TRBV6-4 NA CASSESSGGNNEQFF TGTGCCAGCAGTGAGAGTAGCGGGGGTAACAATGAGCAGTTCTTC
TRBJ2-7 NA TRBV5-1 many CASTQEGREQYF TGCGCCAGCACGCAAGAGGGTCGCGAGCAGTACTTC
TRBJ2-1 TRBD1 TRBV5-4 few CASSPPPGQGNNEQFF TGTGCCAGCAGCCCCCCACCGGGACAGGGGAACAATGAGCAGTTCTTC
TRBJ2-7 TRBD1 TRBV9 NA CASSVAQGVPHEQYF TGTGCCAGCAGCGTAGCCCAGGGGGTCCCCCACGAGCAGTACTTC
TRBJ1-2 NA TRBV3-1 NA CASSQDRGANYGYTF TGTGCCAGCAGCCAAGATCGGGGAGCCAACTATGGCTACACCTTC
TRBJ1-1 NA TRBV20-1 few CSARYRLTGLMNTEAFF TGCAGTGCTAGATACCGTCTCACCGGCCTCATGAACACTGAAGCTTTCTTT
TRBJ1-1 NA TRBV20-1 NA CSASKVDNEAFF TGCAGTGCTAGTAAGGTTGATAACGAAGCTTTCTTT
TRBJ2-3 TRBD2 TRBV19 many CASGSESGRAEDTQYF TGTGCCAGTGGCTCGGAGAGCGGGAGGGCCGAAGATACGCAGTATTTT
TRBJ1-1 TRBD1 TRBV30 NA CAKPGTAIMNTEAFF TGTGCCAAACCCGGGACAGCGATCATGAACACTGAAGCTTTCTTT
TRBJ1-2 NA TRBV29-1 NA CSVEDLGTFYGYTF TGCAGCGTTGAAGATCTAGGGACCTTCTACGGCTACACCTTC
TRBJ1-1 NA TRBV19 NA CASSKPGQLNTEAFF TGTGCCAGTAGTAAACCCGGACAGTTGAACACTGAAGCTTTCTTT
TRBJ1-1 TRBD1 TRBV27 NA CASSLITGVAEAFF TGTGCCAGCAGTTTGATTACAGGGGTCGCTGAAGCTTTCTTT
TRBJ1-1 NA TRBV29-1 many CSVVGPNTEAFF TGCAGCGTTGTTGGACCGAACACTGAAGCTTTCTTT